Following are 7 T cell receptor beta chains from one sample sequenced in a study of cytomegalovirus exposure and HLA in healthy donors. PCR used 60 Vbeta primers and 13 Jbeta primers. Sequenced by immunoSEQ multiplex PCR; TCRdb stores in-frame clones only, minus some. The profile shows about 300,000 clones, 86% of them singletons. Sequenced input: PBMCs. The receptors here all came from a man aged 40-49 years in good health and CMV-seropositive.

As to this clone: This specimen includes other DNA sequences encoding the same CDR3. The chain uses TRBV28 and TRBJ2-1; TRBD2 matches 12 bases. The junction had 3 bases not matched to a gene; V was cut back by 5 bases and J by 4 bases. The CDR3 consists of 15 residues. The germline V gene has CDR1 MDHEN and CDR2 SYDVKM. The CDR3, as DNA: TGTGCCAGCAGTAGAGGACTAGCGGGGTACAATGAGCAGTTCTTC. Its protein product is CASSRGLAGYNEQFF.

The chain joins TRBV10-3 to TRBJ2-7, with D possibly matching TRBD1 (6 bases). Germline CDR1 ENHRY, CDR2 SYGVKD. The V gene lost 4 bases and the J gene lost 0 bases, with 16 bases spanning the gap. The CDR3 runs to 16 residues. The CDR3 DNA reads TGTGCCATCAGTGGCCAGACAGGCCAAAGCTCCTACGAGCAGTACTTC. Translating gives CAISGQTGQSSYEQYF.

The chain joins TRBV28 to TRBJ1-2; 7 bases match TRBD1. The ends lost 2 bases at V and 7 bases at J; junction bases unmatched: 10. The CDR3 is made up of 15 amino acids. Germline assignment: CDR1 MDHEN and CDR2 SYDVKM. The CDR3 region is CASSLGAGGRSGYTF. The CDR3 region has the DNA TGTGCCAGCAGTTTAGGGGCAGGGGGGAGGAGTGGCTACACCTTC.

The V and J genes are TRBV5-1 and TRBJ1-3; the D gene is possibly TRBD1 (6 bases). CDR1 and CDR2 (germline): SGHRS, YFSETQ. The CDR3 length is 16 residues. V lost 0 bases and J 0 bases, leaving 10 bases between the germline ends. The CDR3 here is CASSLARGSSGNTIYF. Here the CDR3 DNA reads TGCGCCAGCAGCTTGGCCAGGGGAAGCTCTGGAAACACCATATATTTT. Supplemented by reference TRBV5-1 and TRBJ1-3, the full variable domain reads KAGVTQTPRYLIKTRGQQVTLSCSPISGHRSVSWYQQTPGQGLQFLFEYFSETQRNKGNFPGRFSGRQFSNSRSEMNVSTLELGDSALYLCASSLARGSSGNTIYFGEGSWLTVV.

In its sample, this clone was seen once. The chain has TRBV27 and TRBJ2-5; D perhaps matches TRBD1 (6 bases). CDR1 and CDR2 (germline): MNHEY, SMNVEV (reference sequence). V was shortened by 4 bases and J by 5 bases, with 8 bases between the two germline ends. The CDR3 spans 12 residues. The DNA for the CDR3 is TGTGCCAGCAGTTCGACAGGCGAGACCCAGTACTTC. This codes for CASSSTGETQYF.

The V gene is TRBV14, the J gene TRBJ1-1; no clear D gene. Germline CDR1 and CDR2: SGHDN and FVKESK. Trimming shortened V by 4 bases and J by 1 base, and 16 bases separated the two germline ends. CDR3 length equals 16 residues. In nucleotides, the CDR3 is TGTGCCAGCAGCCCGACTTATTCATCGCGGAACACTGAAGCTTTCTTT. This gives the protein CASSPTYSSRNTEAFF. Drawing the rest from reference TRBV14 and TRBJ1-1, the complete variable domain is EAGVTQFPSHSVIEKGQTVTLRCDPISGHDNLYWYRRVMGKEIKFLLHFVKESKQDESGMPNNRFLAERTGGTYSTLKVQPAELEDSGVYFCASSPTYSSRNTEAFFGQGTRLTVV.

The chain is built from TRBV19 and TRBJ1-1, with a tentative D call TRBD1 (5 bases). CDR1 LNHDA and CDR2 SQIVND come from the germline V gene (reference sequence). The CDR3 spans 13 residues. V was trimmed by 10 bases and J by 2 bases, leaving 14 bases between them. CDR3 DNA sequence: TGTGCCACCTCCCAGGGCACCAACACTGAAGCTTTCTTT. Its protein is CATSQGTNTEAFF.